The clone carrying this TCR beta chain has more than one count but fewer than ten. A much larger clone lies one base from this, so it may be a read error. Here the CDR3 omits its conserved ending phenylalanine or tryptophan, so a read error is the likely source. Samples came from axillary lymph nodes draining the breast cancer. This specimen comes from a study of breast tumors, draining lymph nodes, adjacent tissues. Trimming left V 7 bases short and J 1 base short, with 11 bases between. CDR3 length: 14 residues. Germline V gene data show CDR1 as LNHDA and CDR2 as SQIVND (reference sequence). Using its own MiXCR run on the multiplex PCR reads, TCRdb lists one record per CDR3 protein. The sample lists about 130,000 distinct CDR3 sequences, about 20% occurring once.

This sequence was found in a female donor with breast cancer. Some clones in this sample may be carry-over from other donors' samples. This chain links TRBV19 with TRBJ2-1; D might be TRBD1 (5 bases). Sequencing was done on a sample of axillary lymph node tissue. The CDR3 nucleotides are TGTGCCAGTAAGGGGTCCCGTTCCTACAATGAGCAGTTCCTC. The encoded protein is CASKGSRSYNEQFL.